This is a list of T cell receptor beta chains from one sample in a study of blood T cells in healthy people across ages. TCRdb recomputed calls from the 5' RACE reads with MiXCR, one row per CDR3 protein. The repertoire holds more than 650,000 distinct CDR3 sequences, 22% seen once, with around a fifth in the top ten. The sequenced material came from blood. These receptors all stem from a man aged 65-85 years in good health. Both conserved end residues are part of each CDR3. Each record gives: D gene, clone size, V gene, CDR3 length, J gene, CDR3 protein, CDR3 DNA. A D gene is named only where the DNA matches it firmly. Clone size appears in some rows only: once, few, many, or a class for an expanded clone.

-	-	TRBV4-2	16	TRBJ2-1	CASSQDRGEAYNEQFF	TGTGCCAGCAGCCAAGATCGAGGGGAGGCGTACAATGAGCAGTTCTTC
TRBD2	few	TRBV20-1	15	TRBJ2-3	CSAPRGGRVADTQYF	TGCAGTGCCCCCCGGGGCGGGAGGGTTGCAGATACGCAGTATTTT
-	-	TRBV6-2/TRBV6-3	16	TRBJ2-1	CASSYGLATPNNEQFF	TGTGCCAGCAGTTACGGGCTAGCGACACCTAACAATGAGCAGTTCTTC
TRBD2	-	TRBV6-2/TRBV6-3	18	TRBJ2-3	CASSQLGASGGPTDTQYF	TGTGCCAGCAGCCAACTCGGGGCTAGCGGGGGACCCACAGATACGCAGTATTTT
-	-	TRBV5-1	15	TRBJ2-1	CASSLALAFYNEQFF	TGCGCCAGCAGCTTGGCCTTAGCATTCTACAATGAGCAGTTCTTC
-	-	TRBV4-2	14	TRBJ2-3	CASSPGAITDTQYF	TGTGCCAGCAGCCCCGGGGCTATCACAGATACGCAGTATTTT
-	-	TRBV7-2	15	TRBJ2-3	CASSRSRRELDTQYF	TGTGCCAGCAGCCGAAGCCGACGGGAGTTAGATACGCAGTATTTT
TRBD2	few	TRBV5-6	14	TRBJ2-3	CASSTGGSTDTQYF	TGTGCCAGCAGCACGGGGGGGAGCACAGATACGCAGTATTTT
-	-	TRBV12-3/TRBV12-4	17	TRBJ1-4	CASSFRLAGGAYEKLFF	TGTGCCAGCAGTTTTAGGTTAGCCGGAGGCGCATATGAAAAACTGTTTTTT
-	many	TRBV6-6	13	TRBJ1-5	CASSTPGGMPQHF	TGTGCCAGCAGCACCCCGGGGGGGATGCCCCAGCATTTT
TRBD1	-	TRBV7-8	17	TRBJ1-1	CASSPLREQGENTEAFF	TGTGCCAGCAGCCCATTACGGGAACAGGGGGAGAACACTGAAGCTTTCTTT
TRBD1	few	TRBV3-1	15	TRBJ1-1	CASSQGDRVRTEAFF	TGTGCCAGCAGCCAAGGGGACAGGGTGAGGACTGAAGCTTTCTTT
TRBD1	-	TRBV20-1	15	TRBJ2-3	CSMAGGAGGPDTQYF	TGCAGTATGGCCGGTGGGGCAGGGGGCCCAGATACGCAGTATTTT
-	-	TRBV12-3/TRBV12-4	13	TRBJ1-2	CASSSDGPRGYTF	TGTGCCAGCAGTTCCGACGGGCCTCGGGGCTACACCTTC
-	-	TRBV6-2/TRBV6-3	12	TRBJ1-2	CASSYTIYGYTF	TGTGCCAGCAGTTACACCATCTATGGCTACACCTTC
-	-	TRBV28	14	TRBJ2-5	CASSLSQLQETQYF	TGTGCCAGCAGTTTATCGCAGCTCCAAGAGACCCAGTACTTC
-	-	TRBV6-2/TRBV6-3	11	TRBJ2-5	CASSYNAAQYF	TGTGCCAGCAGTTACAACGCCGCCCAGTACTTC
-	-	TRBV7-2	14	TRBJ1-2	CASSLERAVYGYTF	TGTGCCAGCAGCTTAGAAAGGGCAGTCTATGGCTACACCTTC
-	-	TRBV20-1	15	TRBJ1-3	CSAPILGTQGNTIYF	TGCAGTGCCCCTATATTAGGGACCCAGGGAAACACCATATATTTT
-	-	TRBV12-3/TRBV12-4	13	TRBJ2-4	CASSALAKNIQYF	TGTGCCAGCAGTGCGCTAGCCAAAAACATTCAGTACTTC
-	-	TRBV20-1	14	TRBJ2-5	CSASPTGTQGTQYF	TGCAGTGCTAGCCCGACTGGAACACAAGGGACCCAGTACTTC
-	-	TRBV2	14	TRBJ1-1	CASRSNSRNTEAFF	TGTGCCAGCAGATCTAACAGTCGGAACACTGAAGCTTTCTTT
-	many	TRBV19	14	TRBJ1-1	CASSMGWANTEAFF	TGTGCCAGTAGTATGGGCTGGGCGAACACTGAAGCTTTCTTT
-	-	TRBV12-3/TRBV12-4	14	TRBJ2-2	CASSPTVNTGELFF	TGTGCCAGCAGTCCGACAGTGAACACCGGGGAGCTGTTTTTT
-	few	TRBV6-5	12	TRBJ1-1	CASSGVSFKAFF	TGTGCCAGCAGCGGTGTTTCATTCAAGGCTTTCTTT
-	few	TRBV2	17	TRBJ1-5	CASSGPGDPSGNQPQHF	TGTGCCAGCAGTGGACCCGGGGACCCCTCGGGCAATCAGCCCCAGCATTTT
-	few	TRBV28	13	TRBJ2-7	CASSGGLTYEQYF	TGTGCCAGCAGTGGCGGGTTAACCTACGAGCAGTACTTC
TRBD2	-	TRBV7-2	17	TRBJ2-1	CASRRPGLAGGNNEQFF	TGTGCCAGCAGACGACCGGGACTAGCGGGAGGGAACAATGAGCAGTTCTTC
-	-	TRBV20-1	12	TRBJ2-3	CSPTGGTDTQYF	TGCAGTCCAACAGGCGGCACAGATACGCAGTATTTT
TRBD1	few	TRBV30	12	TRBJ2-5	CAFGQGWETQYF	TGTGCCTTCGGACAGGGTTGGGAGACCCAGTACTTC
-	few	TRBV5-1	13	TRBJ1-1	CASSGETNTEAFF	TGCGCCAGCAGCGGGGAGACGAACACTGAAGCTTTCTTT
-	many	TRBV16	11	TRBJ2-1	CASSQFDEQFF	TGTGCCAGCAGCCAATTCGATGAGCAGTTCTTC
-	once	TRBV20-1	13	TRBJ2-4	CSAMTVAKNIQYF	TGCAGTGCTATGACCGTAGCCAAAAACATTCAGTACTTC
-	-	TRBV19	13	TRBJ2-5	CASSMDGQETQYF	TGTGCCAGTAGTATGGACGGGCAAGAGACCCAGTACTTC
-	-	TRBV24-1	14	TRBJ2-1	CATSDLYLHNEQFF	TGTGCCACCAGTGATTTATACCTCCACAATGAGCAGTTCTTC